The text below deals with one TCR beta chain. The sample originates from a study of blood T cell repertoires in COVID-19. The overall study: From the United States, Italy and Spain came samples of acute and convalescent COVID-19. T cells, B-cell-depleted T cells, or PBMCs provided the cDNA or gDNA that served as material.

Original processing methods: Estimation of nucleated cell counts relied on the amplification of reference gene primers. Method: immunoSEQ multiplex PCR; TCRdb's copy keeps in-frame clones and lacks some. The V and J calls and clone size were taken over from that table, and D and trimming were inferred from the DNA. Seen here are roughly 74,000 clones, about 89% observed once, and the top ten hold 0.95% to 1.5%. This CDR3 region has 15 residues. Germline CDR1 LNHDA, CDR2 SQIVND (reference sequence). V dropped 6 bases and J dropped 2; count of bases not matched to a gene: 5. Participant-given clinical history determined each cohort assignment.

The source material was PBMCs or T cells enriched from blood (not recorded which). The TCR sequence derives from a woman in her 50s with acute COVID-19. This rearrangement joins TRBV19 to TRBJ2-7; TRBD1 matches at 12 bases. The CDR3 protein is CASSSRDRGPYEQYF. CDR3 sequence (DNA): TGTGCCAGTAGCTCCCGGGACAGGGGGCCCTACGAGCAGTACTTC.